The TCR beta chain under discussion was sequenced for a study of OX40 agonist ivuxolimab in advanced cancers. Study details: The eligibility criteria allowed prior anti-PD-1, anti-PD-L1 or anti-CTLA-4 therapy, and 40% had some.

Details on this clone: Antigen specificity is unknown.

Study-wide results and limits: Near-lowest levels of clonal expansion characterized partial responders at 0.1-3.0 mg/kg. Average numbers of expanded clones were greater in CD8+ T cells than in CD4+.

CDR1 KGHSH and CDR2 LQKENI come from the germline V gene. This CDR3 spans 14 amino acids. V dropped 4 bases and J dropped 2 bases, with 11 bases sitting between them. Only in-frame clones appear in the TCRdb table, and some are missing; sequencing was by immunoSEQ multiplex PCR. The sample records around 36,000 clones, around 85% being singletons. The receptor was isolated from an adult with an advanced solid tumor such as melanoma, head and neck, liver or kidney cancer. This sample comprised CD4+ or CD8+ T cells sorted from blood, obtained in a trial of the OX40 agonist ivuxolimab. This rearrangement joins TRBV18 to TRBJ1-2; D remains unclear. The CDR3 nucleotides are TGTGCCAGCTCACACGTCCACGACAACTATGGCTACACCTTC. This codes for CASSHVHDNYGYTF.